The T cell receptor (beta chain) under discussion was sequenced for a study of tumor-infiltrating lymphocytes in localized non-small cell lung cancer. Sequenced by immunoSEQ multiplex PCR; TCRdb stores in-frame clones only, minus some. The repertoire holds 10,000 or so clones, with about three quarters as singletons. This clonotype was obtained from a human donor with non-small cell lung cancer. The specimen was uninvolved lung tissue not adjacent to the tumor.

The CDR3 loop is CASSLEAVGNTEAFF. The CDR3 DNA reads as TGTGCCAGCAGCTTAGAGGCGGTAGGGAACACTGAAGCTTTCTTT. The chain carries TRBV7-9 and TRBJ1-1; D gene uncertain. The germline V and J ends were trimmed by 1 base and 1 base, with 10 bases remaining between them. CDR1 is SEHNR and CDR2 is FQNEAQ in the germline V gene (reference sequence). This CDR3 contains 15 residues.